This record concerns one T cell receptor beta chain sequence. This receptor's antigen is unknown. Base quality data are lacking; no much larger clone is found one base away. This record comes from a study of blood T cell repertoires in COVID-19 (dated by TCRdb to the early 2020s). Describing the broader study: Samples covering the acute and convalescent phases of COVID-19 were provided by collaborators in the United States, Italy and Spain. The material from the prospective study consisted of cDNA or gDNA derived from T cells, B-cell-depleted T cells, or PBMCs. The dataset comprised deeply sampled blood TCRbeta repertoires from subjects exposed to, actively infected with, or recovered from COVID-19. The repertoires were released in a freely available public database intended as a resource for research on the immune response to SARS-CoV-2. The samples were drawn from the first 160 participants of the ongoing ImmuneRACE study and from 950 to 1,500 subjects provided by 6 global collaborators. Nearly every sample came with metadata listing a de-identified subject ID, COVID-19 status, age in years and sex. Where HLA class I and class II types were available, the types were taken from metadata supplied by the sample provider, not from assay-based typing. The paper as a whole reports these results and caveats: The amount of clinical and demographic metadata varied by source and participant and was provided uncurated.

TCRbeta CDR3 regions were amplified from genomic DNA using the immunoSEQ Assay, a bias-controlled multiplex PCR. For the original study's pipeline: Nucleated cell counts per sample were estimated from amplification of reference gene primers within the assay. Sequence reads were collapsed and filtered to measure the absolute abundance of every unique TCRbeta CDR3 rearrangement. For each sample, productive Simpson clonality was calculated as the square root of Simpson's diversity index over productive rearrangements. TCRdb carries this immuneACCESS record with in-frame sequences only. Its versions omit some clonotypes, under half of them owing to an unresolved V gene in the studies checked, with the rest unexplained. From that table come the V and J calls and clone size; the DNA was used to work out D and trimming. The sample yields about 170,000 clones; roughly 82% were counted once. The ten largest clones add up to 6.5% to 9% of the sample.

One collaborating source in Seattle enrolled patients during active infection and followed them longitudinally through the course of disease. Collaborating institutions collected whole blood in K2EDTA tubes following their own protocols. Collaborator samples were shipped for TCRbeta analysis as frozen whole blood, isolated PBMCs, or DNA extracted from either sample type. The sample consisted of peripheral blood. This sequence was found in a woman aged 40 to 50 with COVID-19, enrolled during active disease.

Here the CDR3 is given as CASRTSGPYNEQFF. The DNA sequence reads TGTGCCAGCAGGACTAGCGGACCCTACAATGAGCAGTTCTTC. The chain links TRBV28 with TRBJ2-1, with 9 central nucleotides matching TRBD2. Germline trimming: 6 bases from V, 2 bases from J; junction bases outside gene matches: 2. Including the terminal cysteine and phenylalanine, the CDR3 comprises 14 residues. Only CDR3 DNA is held: 42 bases, read in frame from base 1. CDR1 and CDR2 (MDHEN, SYDVKM) derive from the germline V gene.